This T cell receptor (beta chain) was found in a study of beta chain features in type 1 diabetes. Study-wide results and caveats: It was not settled here whether HLA type affects TCRB rearrangement. Patients with type 1 diabetes showed fewer VDJ junction insertions and more deletions.

As regards this clone: Its antigen is currently unknown.

Every bit of the isolated RNA underwent reverse transcription, so sequencing read expressed TCRB transcripts. Method: immunoSEQ multiplex PCR; TCRdb's copy keeps in-frame clones and lacks some. Of 130,000 or so clones in the sample, over 8% were seen once. The sequencing sample was made of central memory CD4+ T cells from blood. This receptor was taken from a woman between 40 and 55 years old in good health.

The CDR3 is CASSPRTGDGNQPQHF. The CDR3 DNA follows: TGTGCCAGTAGTCCCCGGACAGGGGACGGCAATCAGCCCCAGCATTTT. The chain carries TRBV19 and TRBJ1-5, with 9 bases aligning to TRBD1. Unmatched junction bases numbered 7, after V lost 5 bases and J lost 2 bases. This CDR3 region has 16 residues. Looked up from germline, CDR1 is LNHDA and CDR2 is SQIVND (reference sequence).